These T cell receptor beta chains were read from a single sample in a study of CD8+ T cells in alopecia areata. TCRdb's copy holds only in-frame clones and misses some; the assay was immunoSEQ multiplex PCR. In the table there are 150,000 to 200,000 clones, under 80% of which are singletons. The input for sequencing was CD4+ T cells sorted from blood, taken at week 49, from a patient treated with tofacitinib. The receptors originated from a human donor with alopecia areata. Each CDR3 is given with its conserved first and last residue. A D gene is named only where the DNA matches it firmly. Some rows have no size entry. The others give once, few or many, or a class for an expanded clone.

TRBV5-6,TRBJ2-7,-,-,TGTGCCAGCAGCTTCCCACAGAGCTACGAGCAGTACTTC,CASSFPQSYEQYF
TRBV5-4,TRBJ2-1,-,once,TGTGCCAGCAGTCAAACGGGCTCCTACAATGAGCAGTTCTTC,CASSQTGSYNEQFF
TRBV15,TRBJ1-2,-,-,TGTGCCACCAGCAGTCCTTCACGAGGGGCGTTTGGCTACACCTTC,CATSSPSRGAFGYTF
TRBV9,TRBJ2-3,-,-,TGTGCCAGCAGCGTATTAACGGATACGCAGTATTTT,CASSVLTDTQYF
TRBV1,TRBJ2-4,-,-,TGCACCAGCAGCAGGAGGGGCCGGACCGTGGCCAAAAACATTCAGTACTTC,CTSSRRGRTVAKNIQYF
TRBV9,TRBJ2-5,TRBD2,-,TGTGCCAGCAGCGTAGCTACTAGCGATACACAAGAGACCCAGTACTTC,CASSVATSDTQETQYF
TRBV29-1,TRBJ1-2,TRBD1,once,TGCAGCGTAGACAGGGGGCGCCTCTATGGCTACACCTTC,CSVDRGRLYGYTF
TRBV30,TRBJ2-7,-,-,TGTGCCTGGAAGCCGGGCATCTCCTACGAGCAGTACTTC,CAWKPGISYEQYF
TRBV30,TRBJ2-7,TRBD1,once,TGTGCCTGGGAACAGGGGCTGAGCTACGAGCAGTACTTC,CAWEQGLSYEQYF
TRBV29-1,TRBJ1-1,-,-,TGCAGCGTTTGGACCCTAAACACTGAAGCTTTCTTT,CSVWTLNTEAFF
TRBV27,TRBJ1-6,-,-,TGTGCCAGCAGTCCCTTAGTGACTAGCTCCTATAATTCACCCCTCCACTTT,CASSPLVTSSYNSPLHF
TRBV29-1,TRBJ1-1,-,-,TGCAGCGTTGGGTTCAACACTGAAGCTTTCTTT,CSVGFNTEAFF
TRBV29-1,TRBJ2-7,-,few,TGCAGCGCCCGAGGGGGGGACCACGAGCAGTACTTC,CSARGGDHEQYF
TRBV12-5,TRBJ2-3,-,-,TGTGCTAGTGCCCGGGACGGGGGCACAGATACGCAGTATTTT,CASARDGGTDTQYF
TRBV30,TRBJ2-7,-,-,TGTGCCTGGAACCAACCGGGCAGGGGCAGTTACGAGCAGTACTTC,CAWNQPGRGSYEQYF
TRBV29-1,TRBJ2-1,TRBD1,-,TGCAGTGAAGGACAGGGTCGCAATGAGCAGTTCTTC,CSEGQGRNEQFF
TRBV29-1,TRBJ2-5,-,few,TGCAGCGCCGCTGATATCCAAGAGACCCAGTACTTC,CSAADIQETQYF
TRBV29-1,TRBJ2-7,TRBD1,-,TGCAGCGTTGAAGATGAGACAGGGACCTACGAGCAGTACTTC,CSVEDETGTYEQYF
TRBV7-2,TRBJ1-2,-,-,TGTGCCAGCAGTAAACCGTCCAGTAAGAATGGCTACACCTTC,CASSKPSSKNGYTF
TRBV29-1,TRBJ2-7,TRBD2,-,TGCAGCGTTACCATGGCAAGCGGGGGAACCTACGAGCAGTACTTC,CSVTMASGGTYEQYF
TRBV29-1,TRBJ2-3,-,-,TGCAGCGTTCGACAGAAAGTTAAGGATACGCAGTATTTT,CSVRQKVKDTQYF
TRBV5-1,TRBJ2-7,TRBD2,once,TGCGCCAGCAGCCTGAGAGCGGGGGGAGAAGGCGAGCAGTACTTC,CASSLRAGGEGEQYF
TRBV19,TRBJ1-5,-,-,TGTGCCAGTAGCGCGGACCAGGGTATCCGTCAGCCCCAGCATTTT,CASSADQGIRQPQHF
TRBV19,TRBJ2-5,TRBD1,-,TGTGCCAGTAGTATGGACAGGGGGCAAGAGACCCAGTACTTC,CASSMDRGQETQYF
TRBV25-1,TRBJ1-2,TRBD1,few,TGTGCCAGCAGTGAAGGACAGGGGAAGGGCTACACCTTC,CASSEGQGKGYTF
TRBV29-1,TRBJ2-1,-,few,TGCAGCGTTGAAGACAGGGGTGACGATGAGCAGTTCTTC,CSVEDRGDDEQFF
TRBV29-1,TRBJ1-1,-,once,TGCAGCGTTGAAGATCTATCGGGGGCGACTGAAGCTTTCTTT,CSVEDLSGATEAFF